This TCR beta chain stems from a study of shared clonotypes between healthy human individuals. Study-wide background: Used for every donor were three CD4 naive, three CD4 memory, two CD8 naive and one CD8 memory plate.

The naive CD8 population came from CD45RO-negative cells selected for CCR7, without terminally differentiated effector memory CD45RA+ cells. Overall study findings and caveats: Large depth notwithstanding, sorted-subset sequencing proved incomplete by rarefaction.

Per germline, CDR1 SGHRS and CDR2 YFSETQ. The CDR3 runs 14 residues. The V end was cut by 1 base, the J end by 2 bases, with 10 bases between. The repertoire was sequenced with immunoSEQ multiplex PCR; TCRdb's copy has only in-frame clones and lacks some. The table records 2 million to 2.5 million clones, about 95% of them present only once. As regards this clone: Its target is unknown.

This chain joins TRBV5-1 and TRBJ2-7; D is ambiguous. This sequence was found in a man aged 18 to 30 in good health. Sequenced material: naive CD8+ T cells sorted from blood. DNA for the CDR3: TGCGCCAGCAGCTTGAGGGCAGACACCTACGAGCAGTACTTC. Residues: CASSLRADTYEQYF.